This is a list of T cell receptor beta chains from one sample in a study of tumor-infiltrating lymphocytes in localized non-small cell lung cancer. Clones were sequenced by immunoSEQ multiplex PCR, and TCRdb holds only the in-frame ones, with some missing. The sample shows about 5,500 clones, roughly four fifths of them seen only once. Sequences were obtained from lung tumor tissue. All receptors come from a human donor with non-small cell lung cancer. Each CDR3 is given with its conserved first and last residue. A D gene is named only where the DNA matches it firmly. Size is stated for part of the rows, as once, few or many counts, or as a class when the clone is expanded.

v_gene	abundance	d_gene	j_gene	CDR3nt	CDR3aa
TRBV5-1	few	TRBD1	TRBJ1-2	TGCGCCAGCAGCTACGGACAGGGGGCGGGTGGCTACACCTTC	CASSYGQGAGGYTF
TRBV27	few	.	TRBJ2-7	TGTGCCAGCAGTCTCAGCTCCTACGAGCAGTACTTC	CASSLSSYEQYF
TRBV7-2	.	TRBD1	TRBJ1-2	TGTGCCAGCAGCTTAGACTGGGACAGGGGGGCCTATGGCTACACCTTC	CASSLDWDRGAYGYTF
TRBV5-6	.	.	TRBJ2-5	TGTGCCAGCAGGTTGGACAGAATAAAAGAGACCCAGTACTTC	CASRLDRIKETQYF
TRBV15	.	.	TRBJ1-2	TGTGCCACCAGCAGAGATTGGGGTAACTATGGCTACACCTTC	CATSRDWGNYGYTF
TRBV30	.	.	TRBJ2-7	TGTGCCTGGAGTGTACAGGCCTACGAGCAGTACTTC	CAWSVQAYEQYF
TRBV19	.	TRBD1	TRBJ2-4	TGTGCCAGTAGGATAGGGGGGACAGGGGTTGCCATTCAGTACTTC	CASRIGGTGVAIQYF
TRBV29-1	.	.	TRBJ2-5	TGCAGCGTTGGCAGGGAAGAGACCCAGTACTTC	CSVGREETQYF
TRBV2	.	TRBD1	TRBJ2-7	TGTGCCAGCAGGGAGGGACAGGCGGCCTACGAGCAGTACTTC	CASREGQAAYEQYF
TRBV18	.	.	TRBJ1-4	TGTGCCAGCTCACCCGGGACCGGGTATGGGGAAAAACTGTTTTTT	CASSPGTGYGEKLFF
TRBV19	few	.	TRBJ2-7	TGTGCCAGTAGTATGACGGGCACCGCCTACGAGCAGTACTTC	CASSMTGTAYEQYF
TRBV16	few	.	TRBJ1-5	TGTGCCAGCAGCCCGACAGATAGCAATCAGCCCCAGCATTTT	CASSPTDSNQPQHF
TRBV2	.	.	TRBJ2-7	TGTGCCAGCACATTCGCCCGCGAGCAGTACTTC	CASTFAREQYF
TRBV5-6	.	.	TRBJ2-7	TGTGCCAGCAGCTTGCTGGGTCGCTCTGCCGAGCAGTACTTC	CASSLLGRSAEQYF
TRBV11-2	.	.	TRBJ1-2	TGTGCCAGCAGCTTAGGGCCGCGGACATCGTATGGCTACACCTTC	CASSLGPRTSYGYTF
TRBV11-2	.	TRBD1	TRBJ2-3	TGTGCCAGCAGCTTAGAAAGGGTCAGGGGGCCTTTTGATACGCAGTATTTT	CASSLERVRGPFDTQYF
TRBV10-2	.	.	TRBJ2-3	TGCGCCAGCGTAACGGCGGACCTCACAGATACGCAGTATTTT	CASVTADLTDTQYF
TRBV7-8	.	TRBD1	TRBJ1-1	TGTGCCAGCAGCTTAACAGGGGGATGGGGAACTGAAGCTTTCTTT	CASSLTGGWGTEAFF
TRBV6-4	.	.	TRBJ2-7	TGTGCCAGCAGTTCCCTGGAGGGAGCCGAGCAGTACTTC	CASSSLEGAEQYF
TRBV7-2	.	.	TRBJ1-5	TGTGCCAGCAGCCTAAGGGATGGGTCCCAGCCCCAGCATTTT	CASSLRDGSQPQHF
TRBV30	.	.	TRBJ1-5	TGTGCCTGGAGTGTCGATGGGGCTAGCAATCAGCCCCAGCATTTT	CAWSVDGASNQPQHF
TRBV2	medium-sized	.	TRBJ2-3	TGTGCCAGCAGTGACTCAGATACGCAGTATTTT	CASSDSDTQYF